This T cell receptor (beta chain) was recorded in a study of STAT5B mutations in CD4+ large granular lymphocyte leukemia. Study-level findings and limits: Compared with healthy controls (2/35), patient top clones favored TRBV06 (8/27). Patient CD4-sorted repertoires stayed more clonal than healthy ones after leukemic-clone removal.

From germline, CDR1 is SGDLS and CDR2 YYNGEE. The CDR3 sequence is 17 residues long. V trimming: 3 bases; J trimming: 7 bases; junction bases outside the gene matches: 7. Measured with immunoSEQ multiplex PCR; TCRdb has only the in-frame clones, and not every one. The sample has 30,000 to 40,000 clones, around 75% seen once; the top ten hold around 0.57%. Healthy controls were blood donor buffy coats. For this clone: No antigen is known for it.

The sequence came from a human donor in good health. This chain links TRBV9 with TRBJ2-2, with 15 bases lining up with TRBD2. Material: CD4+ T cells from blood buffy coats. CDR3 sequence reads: CASSGSLGLAGGGELFF. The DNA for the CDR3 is TGTGCCAGCAGCGGATCTCTGGGACTAGCGGGGGGCGGGGAGCTGTTTTTT.